This T cell receptor beta chain was retrieved from a study of monozygotic twins with inflammatory bowel disease. Points on this clonotype: The antigen remains unidentified.

Reprocessing the 5' RACE reads, TCRdb reports a single entry for every CDR3 protein and omits DNA. Its table lists 440,000 or so distinct CDR3 sequences. Study outcomes and limitations: Treatment differences in immunosuppression may have added variability to the repertoires of patients.

The CDR3 extends over 16 amino acids. The V gene's germline CDR1 is GTSNPN and CDR2 SVGIG (reference sequence). The sample comprised blood. The receptor was isolated from a human donor with ulcerative colitis or Crohn's disease, or a healthy co-twin of an affected twin (not recorded which). The chain recombines TRBV30 with TRBJ2-2; TCRdb reports TRBD2, a call that lacks DNA to check it against. The CDR3 reads CARSQGLKVNTGELFF.